This TCR beta chain was captured in a study of cytomegalovirus exposure and HLA in healthy donors. Regarding the study as a whole: Cytomegalovirus association was assigned to about 150 TCR beta chains. The authors later linked a missense DCLRE1C variant to TCR beta V- and J-gene trimming. Other equally common chains were less clonally expanded than HLA-associated TCR beta chains, a later analysis showed.

Primers included in the PCR were 60 Vbeta and 13 Jbeta primers. Measured with immunoSEQ multiplex PCR; TCRdb has only the in-frame clones, and not every one. Here the sample spans roughly 66,000 clones, over 60% being singletons. This clone came up a few times. The antigen remains unidentified. At sampling all donors were nominally healthy, likely with unrecorded immune exposures. The CDR3 has 12 residues. Trimming cost V 5 bases and J 11 bases, with 15 bases left between them. Germline V gene data show CDR1 as SGHTA and CDR2 as FQGTGA. The chain joins TRBV7-3 to TRBJ1-1; possible D gene TRBD1, 5 bases. Material for sequencing was PBMCs. This sequence originates from a woman aged 45-65 years in good health and CMV-seronegative. This chain's CDR3 is CASSTQGPAAFF. The CDR3 DNA reads TGTGCCAGCAGCACGCAGGGTCCGGCCGCTTTCTTT.